These T cell receptor beta chains were read from a single sample in a study of siplizumab effects on memory and regulatory T cells. These receptors have no identified antigens. Data came from immunoSEQ multiplex PCR; TCRdb stores just in-frame clones and leaves some out. The table includes 12,000 or so clones, almost 40% detected once. The sequencing sample was made of CFSE-low (dividing) CD8+ T cells sorted from an allogeneic mixed lymphocyte reaction. These receptors all come from a human donor in good health; the cells came from an allogeneic mixed lymphocyte reaction. Each CDR3 is given with its conserved first and last residue. D genes are given only for firm matches. The listing skips clone size in some rows; elsewhere it reads once, few, many or a size class.

>.|few|TRBV4-1|TRBJ1-1
CASSLASPGAGTEAFF
TGCGCCAGCAGCCTTGCCTCGCCGGGGGCTGGCACTGAAGCTTTCTTT
>.|few|TRBV5-1|TRBJ1-1
CASSLGFIGEGTEAFF
TGCGCCAGCAGCTTGGGGTTTATAGGGGAGGGCACTGAAGCTTTCTTT
>.|.|TRBV2|TRBJ2-2
CASNQNRHSRNTGELFF
TGTGCCAGCAATCAAAATCGACACTCCAGGAACACCGGGGAGCTGTTTTTT
>.|.|TRBV27|TRBJ2-7
CASSIGTAYEQYF
TGTGCCAGCAGTATAGGGACCGCGTACGAGCAGTACTTC
>.|.|TRBV30|TRBJ2-7
CAWQGSYEQYF
TGTGCCTGGCAGGGATCCTACGAGCAGTACTTC
>.|medium-sized|TRBV7-9|TRBJ2-7
CASSRMGSYEQYF
TGTGCCAGCAGTAGAATGGGTTCCTACGAGCAGTACTTC
>.|few|TRBV11-2|TRBJ2-4
CASSSLEGIQYF
TGTGCCAGCAGCTCCCTGGAGGGGATTCAGTACTTC
>TRBD2|.|TRBV19|TRBJ2-7
CASSITSGSRAYEQYF
TGTGCCAGTAGTATAACTAGCGGGAGTAGGGCCTACGAGCAGTACTTC
>TRBD1|medium-sized|TRBV5-6|TRBJ1-2
CASSWTGNLYGYTF
TGTGCCAGCAGCTGGACAGGGAATCTCTATGGCTACACCTTC
>TRBD1|.|TRBV5-1|TRBJ2-2
CASSIEPDRANTGELFF
TGCGCCAGCAGCATAGAACCGGACAGGGCGAACACCGGGGAGCTGTTTTTT
>.|.|TRBV27|TRBJ2-1
CASSLVGVGNEQFF
TGTGCCAGCAGTTTAGTAGGGGTGGGGAATGAGCAGTTCTTC
>.|medium-sized|TRBV19|TRBJ2-1
CASSYRSSYNEQFF
TGTGCCAGTAGTTACCGGAGCTCCTACAATGAGCAGTTCTTC
>TRBD2|medium-sized|TRBV2|TRBJ2-7
CASKTSDGPYEQYF
TGTGCCAGCAAAACTAGCGACGGTCCCTACGAGCAGTACTTC
>.|few|TRBV30|TRBJ2-7
CAWSVLGDSYEQYF
TGTGCCTGGAGTGTACTTGGCGACTCCTACGAGCAGTACTTC
>.|.|TRBV7-3|TRBJ2-7
CASSLGPRTLEQYF
TGTGCCAGCAGCCTGGGCCCCCGAACCTTAGAGCAGTACTTC
>TRBD1|.|TRBV5-1|TRBJ2-3
CASSLEPATGGGTDTQYF
TGCGCCAGCAGCTTGGAACCCGCGACAGGGGGCGGCACAGATACGCAGTATTTT
>.|.|TRBV27|TRBJ2-7
CASSFGGDSYYEQYF
TGTGCCAGCAGTTTTGGAGGGGACAGTTACTACGAGCAGTACTTC
>TRBD2|.|TRBV4-2|TRBJ2-3
CASSTQREGLPDTQYF
TGTGCCAGCAGCACCCAGCGGGAGGGCTTGCCAGATACGCAGTATTTT
>TRBD1|few|TRBV11-2|TRBJ2-3
CASSLWTGADTQYF
TGTGCCAGCAGCTTATGGACAGGGGCAGATACGCAGTATTTT
>.|medium-sized|TRBV23-1|TRBJ2-5
CASSQSRGRRQETQYF
TGCGCCAGCAGTCAATCCAGGGGGAGGAGGCAAGAGACCCAGTACTTC
>TRBD2|.|TRBV7-3|TRBJ2-3
CASSSAGDRTDTQYF
TGTGCCAGCAGCTCAGCGGGAGATAGGACAGATACGCAGTATTTT
>TRBD2|few|TRBV10-3|TRBJ2-2
CAISESSGSGGELFF
TGTGCCATCAGTGAGTCGAGCGGGAGTGGCGGGGAGCTGTTTTTT
>.|medium-sized|TRBV29-1|TRBJ2-1
CSVVRDNYNEQFF
TGCAGCGTTGTTCGGGACAACTACAATGAGCAGTTCTTC
>.|.|TRBV5-5|TRBJ1-6
CASSLYGRNSPLHF
TGTGCCAGCAGCTTATATGGACGTAATTCACCCCTCCACTTT
>.|.|TRBV21-1|TRBJ2-2
CASSQSPFRHSGELFF
TGTGCCAGCAGTCAAAGCCCCTTTCGACATAGCGGGGAGCTGTTTTTT
>.|.|TRBV11-3|TRBJ2-1
CASSDRDSRYNEQFF
TGTGCCAGCAGCGACCGGGACTCCCGCTACAATGAGCAGTTCTTC
>.|.|TRBV4-1|TRBJ2-1
CASSQYTGGYDEQFF
TGCGCCAGCAGCCAGTATACCGGGGGCTACGATGAGCAGTTCTTC
>TRBD1|few|TRBV10-2|TRBJ1-1
CASSATGGTEAFF
TGCGCCAGCAGTGCGACAGGGGGCACTGAAGCTTTCTTT
>.|.|TRBV7-3|TRBJ1-2
CASSSGGGGYTF
TGTGCCAGCAGCAGTGGGGGTGGAGGCTACACCTTC
>.|many|TRBV11-3|TRBJ2-2
CASSLDSGTGGELFF
TGTGCCAGCAGCTTAGATAGTGGGACGGGCGGGGAGCTGTTTTTT
>.|.|TRBV6-6|TRBJ1-4
CASSYAGANEKLFF
TGTGCCAGCAGTTACGCGGGCGCTAATGAAAAACTGTTTTTT
>.|.|TRBV6-1|TRBJ1-1
CASSAWGLGRNTEAFF
TGTGCCAGCAGTGCCTGGGGGTTGGGGCGGAACACTGAAGCTTTCTTT
>.|.|TRBV9|TRBJ2-3
CASSTGTLTDTQYF
TGTGCCAGCAGCACCGGGACTCTCACAGATACGCAGTATTTT
>TRBD1|.|TRBV30|TRBJ1-1
CAWDPTGAGAFF
TGTGCCTGGGACCCAACAGGGGCGGGAGCTTTCTTT
>.|few|TRBV6-5|TRBJ2-7
CASSYSGSYEQYF
TGTGCCAGCAGTTACTCGGGGTCCTACGAGCAGTACTTC
>.|.|TRBV6-6|TRBJ1-6
CASSYSRQGQSPLHF
TGTGCCAGCAGTTACTCTCGCCAGGGGCAATCACCCCTCCACTTT
>.|.|TRBV13|TRBJ1-2
CASSLESEKHGYTF
TGTGCCAGCAGCTTAGAGTCGGAGAAACATGGCTACACCTTC
>.|.|TRBV7-9|TRBJ2-7
CASSNPRGTYEQYF
TGTGCCAGCAGCAACCCCCGGGGGACGTACGAGCAGTACTTC
>.|.|TRBV4-1|TRBJ1-5
CASSQVSGFQPQHF
TGCGCCAGCAGCCAAGTATCAGGATTCCAGCCCCAGCATTTT
>.|.|TRBV9|TRBJ2-7
CASSQGSAGYEQYF
TGTGCCAGCAGCCAGGGGAGTGCGGGCTACGAGCAGTACTTC
>TRBD1|.|TRBV2|TRBJ2-5
CASSVPGQGIETQYF
TGTGCCAGCAGTGTACCGGGACAGGGGATCGAGACCCAGTACTTC
>TRBD2|few|TRBV9|TRBJ2-1
CASSVGTSGSEEQFF
TGTGCCAGCAGCGTAGGGACTAGCGGGAGTGAAGAGCAGTTCTTC
>.|few|TRBV11-2|TRBJ1-1
CASSLRTVNTEAFF
TGTGCCAGCAGCTTAAGGACGGTGAACACTGAAGCTTTCTTT
>TRBD1|few|TRBV4-3|TRBJ1-4
CASSQNSGGDEKLFF
TGCGCCAGCAGCCAGAATTCAGGGGGAGATGAAAAACTGTTTTTT
>.|.|TRBV4-1|TRBJ2-1
CASSQDWGPGMNEQFF
TGCGCCAGCAGCCAAGATTGGGGTCCCGGCATGAATGAGCAGTTCTTC
>.|few|TRBV6-1|TRBJ1-1
CASSGIRTGNTEAFF
TGTGCCAGCAGTGGGATTCGGACGGGGAACACTGAAGCTTTCTTT
>TRBD2|.|TRBV5-1|TRBJ2-1
CASSLGGSSYNEQFF
TGCGCCAGCAGCTTGGGCGGGAGCTCCTACAATGAGCAGTTCTTC
>.|few|TRBV30|TRBJ2-1
CAWLLGNEQFF
TGTGCCTGGTTACTAGGAAATGAGCAGTTCTTC
>TRBD2|medium-sized|TRBV19|TRBJ2-7
CASRSTSSGWPYEQYF
TGTGCCAGTAGGTCGACCTCTAGCGGGTGGCCCTACGAGCAGTACTTC
>.|.|TRBV29-1|TRBJ2-5
CSVDGGRLRETQYF
TGCAGCGTTGATGGAGGGAGACTCAGAGAGACCCAGTACTTC
>TRBD2|medium-sized|TRBV7-3|TRBJ2-7
CASSLTGGLSDEQYF
TGTGCCAGCAGCTTAACGGGGGGACTATCAGACGAGCAGTACTTC